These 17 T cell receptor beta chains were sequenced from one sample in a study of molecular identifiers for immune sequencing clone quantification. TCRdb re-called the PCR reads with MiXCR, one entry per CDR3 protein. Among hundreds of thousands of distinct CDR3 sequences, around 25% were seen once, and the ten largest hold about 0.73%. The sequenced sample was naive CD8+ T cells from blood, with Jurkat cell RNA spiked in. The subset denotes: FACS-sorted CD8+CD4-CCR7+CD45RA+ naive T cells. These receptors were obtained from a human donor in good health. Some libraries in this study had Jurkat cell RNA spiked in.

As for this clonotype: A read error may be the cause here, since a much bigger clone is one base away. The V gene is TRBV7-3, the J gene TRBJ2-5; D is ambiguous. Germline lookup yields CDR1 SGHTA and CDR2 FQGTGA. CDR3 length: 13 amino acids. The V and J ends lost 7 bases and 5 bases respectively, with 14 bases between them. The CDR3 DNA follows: TGTGCCAGCAACCCGAGGTGTTTCGAGACCCAGTACTTC. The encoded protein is CASNPRCFETQYF.

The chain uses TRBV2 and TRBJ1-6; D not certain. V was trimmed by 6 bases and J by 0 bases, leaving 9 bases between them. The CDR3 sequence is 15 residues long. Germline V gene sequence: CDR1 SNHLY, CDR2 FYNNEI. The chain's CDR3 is CASRRPSSYNSPLHF. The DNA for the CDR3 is TGTGCCAGCAGAAGACCGAGCTCCTATAATTCACCCCTCCACTTT.

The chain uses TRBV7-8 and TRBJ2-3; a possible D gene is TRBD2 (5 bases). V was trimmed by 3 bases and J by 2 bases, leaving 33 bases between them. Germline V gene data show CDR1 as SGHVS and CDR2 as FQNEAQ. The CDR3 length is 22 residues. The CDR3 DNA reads TGTGCCAGCAGCTTGGGGAGAGGCCCCACTTCGCGGTGGGGTTGGGCCACAGATACGCAGTATTTT. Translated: CASSLGRGPTSRWGWATDTQYF.

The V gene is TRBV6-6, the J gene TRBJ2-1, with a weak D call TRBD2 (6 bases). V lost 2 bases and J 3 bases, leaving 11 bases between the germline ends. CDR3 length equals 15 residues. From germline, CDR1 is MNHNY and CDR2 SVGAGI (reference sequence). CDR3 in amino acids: CASSYVAVGYNEQFF. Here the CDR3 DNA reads TGTGCCAGCAGTTACGTAGCGGTGGGCTACAATGAGCAGTTCTTC.

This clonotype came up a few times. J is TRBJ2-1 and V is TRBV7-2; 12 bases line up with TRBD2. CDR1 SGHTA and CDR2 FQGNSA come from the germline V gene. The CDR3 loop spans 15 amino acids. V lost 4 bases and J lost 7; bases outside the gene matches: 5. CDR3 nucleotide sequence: TGTGCCAGCAGCTCCTGGACTAGCGGGATTAATGAGCAGTTCTTC. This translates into CASSSWTSGINEQFF.

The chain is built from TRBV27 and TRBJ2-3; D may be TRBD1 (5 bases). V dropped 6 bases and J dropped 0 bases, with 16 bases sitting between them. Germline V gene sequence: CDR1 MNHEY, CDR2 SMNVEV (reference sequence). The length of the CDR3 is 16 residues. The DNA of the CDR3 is TGTGCCAGCAGCTATCAGGGCGCAACTAGCACAGATACGCAGTATTTT. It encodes CASSYQGATSTDTQYF.

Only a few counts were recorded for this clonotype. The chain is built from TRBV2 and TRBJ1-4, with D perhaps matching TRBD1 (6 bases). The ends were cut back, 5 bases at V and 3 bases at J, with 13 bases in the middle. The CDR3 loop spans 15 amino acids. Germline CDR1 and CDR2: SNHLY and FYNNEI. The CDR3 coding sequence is TGTGCCAGCAGTAATGCAGGGGCAGCTAATGAAAAACTGTTTTTT. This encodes CASSNAGAANEKLFF.

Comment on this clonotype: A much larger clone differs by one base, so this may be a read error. The CDR3, as DNA: TGTGCCAGTAGTATTAGCGGGGGAAGCAATCAGCCCCAGCGTTTT. Protein sequence: CASSISGGSNQPQRF. The chain combines TRBV19 with TRBJ1-5; D is perhaps TRBD1 (5 bases). Germline loops: CDR1 LNHDA, CDR2 SQIVND (reference sequence). This CDR3 region has 15 residues.

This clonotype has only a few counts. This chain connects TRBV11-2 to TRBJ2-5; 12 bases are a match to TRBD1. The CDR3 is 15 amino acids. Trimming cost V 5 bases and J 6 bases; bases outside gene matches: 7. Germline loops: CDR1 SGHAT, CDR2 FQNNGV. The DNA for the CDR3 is TGTGCCAGCAGCCCGGGACAGGGGGCGCGACAGACCCAGTACTTC. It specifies CASSPGQGARQTQYF.

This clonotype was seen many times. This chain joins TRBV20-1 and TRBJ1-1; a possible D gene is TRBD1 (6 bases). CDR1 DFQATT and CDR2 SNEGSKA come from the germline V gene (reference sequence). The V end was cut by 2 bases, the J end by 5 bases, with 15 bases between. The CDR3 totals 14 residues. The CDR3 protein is CSARSLDSRTEAFF. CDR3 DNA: TGCAGTGCTAGAAGTTTGGACAGTAGGACTGAAGCTTTCTTT.

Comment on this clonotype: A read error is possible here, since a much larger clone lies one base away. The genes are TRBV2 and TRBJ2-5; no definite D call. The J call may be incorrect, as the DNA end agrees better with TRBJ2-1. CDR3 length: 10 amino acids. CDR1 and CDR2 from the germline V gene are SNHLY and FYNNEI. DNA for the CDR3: TGTGCCAGTAGTGCCAATGGGCAGTTCTTC. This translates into CASSANGQFF.

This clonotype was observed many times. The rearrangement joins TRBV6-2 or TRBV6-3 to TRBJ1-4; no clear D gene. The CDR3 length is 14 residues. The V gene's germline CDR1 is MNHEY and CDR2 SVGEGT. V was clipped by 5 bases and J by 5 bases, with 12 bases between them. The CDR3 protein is CASSRDGPNEKLFF. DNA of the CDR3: TGTGCCAGCAGTCGCGACGGACCAAATGAAAAACTGTTTTTT.

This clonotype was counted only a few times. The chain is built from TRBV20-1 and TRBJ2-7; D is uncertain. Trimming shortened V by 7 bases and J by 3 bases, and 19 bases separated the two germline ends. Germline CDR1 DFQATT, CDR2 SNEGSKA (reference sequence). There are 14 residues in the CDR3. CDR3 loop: CSGGISGQFYEQYF. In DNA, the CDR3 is TGCAGTGGTGGGATATCAGGTCAATTCTACGAGCAGTACTTC.

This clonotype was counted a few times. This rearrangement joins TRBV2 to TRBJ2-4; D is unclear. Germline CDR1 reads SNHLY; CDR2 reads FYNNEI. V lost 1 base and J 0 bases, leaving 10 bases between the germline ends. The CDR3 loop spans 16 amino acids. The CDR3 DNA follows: TGTGCCAGCAGTGAAGGGGTAACCCTAGCCAAAAACATTCAGTACTTC. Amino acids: CASSEGVTLAKNIQYF.

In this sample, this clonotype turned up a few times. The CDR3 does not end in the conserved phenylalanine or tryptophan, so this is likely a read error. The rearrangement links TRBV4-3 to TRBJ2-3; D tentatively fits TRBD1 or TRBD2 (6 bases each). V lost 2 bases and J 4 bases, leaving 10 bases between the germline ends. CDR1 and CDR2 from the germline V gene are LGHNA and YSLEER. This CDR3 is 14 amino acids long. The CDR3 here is CASSQMGGPDTQYL. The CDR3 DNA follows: TGCGCCAGCAGCCAAATGGGGGGCCCAGATACGCAGTATCTT.

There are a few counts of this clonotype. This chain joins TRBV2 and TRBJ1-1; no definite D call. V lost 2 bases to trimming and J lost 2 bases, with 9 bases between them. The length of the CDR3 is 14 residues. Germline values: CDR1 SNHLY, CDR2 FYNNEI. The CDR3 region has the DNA TGTGCCAGCAGTGAACCAGTCGCCAACACTGAAGCTTTCTTT. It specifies CASSEPVANTEAFF.

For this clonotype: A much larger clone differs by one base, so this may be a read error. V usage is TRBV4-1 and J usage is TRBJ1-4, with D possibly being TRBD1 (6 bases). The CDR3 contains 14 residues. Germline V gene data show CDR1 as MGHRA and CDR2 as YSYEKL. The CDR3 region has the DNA TGCGCCAGCAGCTTCGGATATTCAGGGGAAAAACTGCTTTTT. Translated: CASSFGYSGEKLLF.